This TCR beta chain was found in a study of cytomegalovirus exposure and HLA in healthy donors. This clone was recorded only once. Primers included in the PCR were 60 Vbeta and 13 Jbeta primers. Generated by immunoSEQ multiplex PCR, the TCRdb table keeps only in-frame clones and is missing some. The repertoire includes some 160,000 clones, 76% of them detected once, and 1.5% to 2% sits in the top ten. Per germline, CDR1 MDHEN and CDR2 SYDVKM. There are 14 residues in the CDR3. V shed 2 bases and J shed 4 bases, with 11 bases lying between them. This TCR came from a woman in her thirties or forties in good health and CMV-seronegative. The sample was PBMCs. The chain employs TRBV28 and TRBJ1-2; D not certain. The CDR3: CASSLGRITYGYTF. CDR3 sequence (DNA): TGTGCCAGCAGTTTAGGCAGGATAACCTATGGCTACACCTTC.